These 23 T cell receptor beta chains came from one sample sequenced in a study of blood T cell repertoires in COVID-19. The repertoire was sequenced with immunoSEQ multiplex PCR; TCRdb's copy has only in-frame clones and lacks some. Found here are roughly 150,000 clones, 70% to 85% of them singletons; the top ten hold around 6.9%. Material: peripheral blood. The receptors come from a man aged 80 or over with COVID-19, enrolled during active disease.

V gene TRBV18 combines with J gene TRBJ2-1; possibly TRBD2 for D (7 bases). Germline CDR1 is KGHSH and CDR2 is LQKENI. V lost 2 bases, J lost 1 base, and 12 bases lay in between. This CDR3 spans 16 amino acids. CDR3 region: CASSPKGGSSYNEQFF. The CDR3 nucleotides read TGTGCCAGCTCACCAAAGGGGGGGTCTTCCTACAATGAGCAGTTCTTC.

The V and J genes are TRBV6-4 and TRBJ1-5; perhaps TRBD1 as D (5 bases). Germline values: CDR1 MRHNA, CDR2 SNTAGT. Deletions cut 4 bases from V and 7 bases from J, with 17 bases between. This CDR3 comprises 15 residues. The CDR3 protein is CASSVDSGVGQPQHF. For the CDR3, the DNA is TGTGCCAGCAGTGTGGATTCGGGGGTAGGGCAGCCCCAGCATTTT.

This rearrangement joins TRBV7-2 to TRBJ1-2; possibly TRBD1 for D (6 bases). V was pared by 6 bases and J by 8 bases, with 19 bases between. The CDR3 is 14 residues long. In germline, CDR1 is SGHTA, CDR2 FQGNSA. CDR3 DNA: TGTGCCAGCAGTTCCCCGGGACAATATAGGGGCTACACCTTC. Translation gives CASSSPGQYRGYTF.

The chain links TRBV20-1 to TRBJ2-3; 7 nucleotides align to TRBD2. The germline V gene has CDR1 DFQATT and CDR2 SNEGSKA (reference sequence). The CDR3 length is 13 residues. Unmatched junction bases numbered 4, after V lost 3 bases and J lost 4 bases. The CDR3 region has the DNA TGCAGTGCTAGTGCGGCGGGGGCAGATACGCAGTATTTT. Translating it yields CSASAAGADTQYF.

V gene TRBV19 combines with J gene TRBJ1-4; D is perhaps TRBD1 (5 bases). Trimming took 6 bases from V and 8 from J, leaving 19 bases between them. The germline V gene encodes CDR1 LNHDA and CDR2 SQIVND (reference sequence). The CDR3 runs 15 residues. As DNA, the CDR3 is TGTGCCAGTAGCCTAAACAGGTTAGGAAGGGAAAAACTGTTTTTT. Translating it yields CASSLNRLGREKLFF.

The chain employs TRBV5-8 and TRBJ2-1; 8 bases are a match to TRBD1. J was trimmed by 6 bases and V by 2 bases; bases with no gene match: 13. The CDR3 is made up of 17 amino acids. Germline V CDR1 and CDR2: SGHTS, YDEGEE. This CDR3 is CASSFGRGRIYSNEQFF. CDR3 sequence (DNA): TGTGCCAGCAGCTTCGGCAGGGGGCGTATCTATTCCAATGAGCAGTTCTTC.

The J gene is TRBJ2-1, the V gene TRBV7-9, with TRBD2 identical over 13 bases. The CDR3 consists of 17 residues. The germline gives CDR1 SEHNR, CDR2 FQNEAQ (reference sequence). V dropped 5 bases and J dropped 7; count of bases not matched to a gene: 11. As DNA, the CDR3 is TGTGCCAGCAGCGTGACTAGCGGGGGGCTCCTAGGGAATGAGCAGTTCTTC. Its translation is CASSVTSGGLLGNEQFF.

The V and J genes are TRBV29-1 and TRBJ1-1, with D possibly being TRBD1 (5 bases). Trimming stripped 7 bases from V and 3 bases from J, with 15 bases between. This CDR3 contains 13 residues. The germline gives CDR1 SQVTM, CDR2 ANQGSEA. The CDR3 nucleotides are TGCAGCGCCCCCACTTGGGGGGACACTGAAGCTTTCTTT. Translating gives CSAPTWGDTEAFF.

The rearrangement uses TRBV24-1 and TRBJ1-1, with a possible D match to TRBD1 (5 bases). Germline V gene sequence: CDR1 KGHDR, CDR2 SFDVKD. The CDR3 spans 11 residues. Between the trimmed V and J ends, which lost 2 bases and 8 bases, there was a span of 5 bases. As DNA, the CDR3 is TGTGCCACCAGTGATTGGGGCGAAGCTTTCTTT. Translation: CATSDWGEAFF.

The chain couples TRBV19 to TRBJ1-4, with TRBD1 identical over 7 bases. CDR3 length: 14 amino acids. Losses at the gene ends were 5 bases for V and 0 bases for J; bases not matched to a gene: 0. The germline V gene has CDR1 LNHDA and CDR2 SQIVND (reference sequence). The CDR3 DNA is TGTGCCAGTAGTGGGACAGCAACTAATGAAAAACTGTTTTTT. Protein product: CASSGTATNEKLFF.

This clone has just a few counts. The gene calls are TRBV20-1 and TRBJ1-2; D may be TRBD1 (5 bases). The V end was cut by 3 bases, the J end by 8 bases, with 16 bases between. Germline CDR1 reads DFQATT; CDR2 reads SNEGSKA (reference sequence). This CDR3 region has 13 residues. The CDR3 DNA reads as TGCAGTGCTAGTAGGACTGGAGGGGAGGGCTACACCTTC. Translation: CSASRTGGEGYTF.

This rearrangement joins TRBV5-1 to TRBJ2-1, with TRBD1 matching over 8 bases. The V and J ends lost 0 bases and 5 bases, in that order; junction bases with no gene match: 7. CDR3 length: 16 amino acids. CDR1 and CDR2 from the germline V gene are SGHRS and YFSETQ. The CDR3 DNA is TGCGCCAGCAGCTTGGCTTCCGGGACAGGTGACAATGAGCAGTTCTTC. Translation gives CASSLASGTGDNEQFF.

The V and J genes are TRBV5-1 and TRBJ2-4, with 7 bases aligning to TRBD1. Germline assignment: CDR1 SGHRS and CDR2 YFSETQ. After removal of 5 bases from V and 5 bases from J, the junction contained 4 bases not matched to a gene. The CDR3 spans 13 residues. In nucleotides, the CDR3 is TGCGCCAGCAGTACCGGGACAGAAAACATTCAGTACTTC. Protein: CASSTGTENIQYF.

The rearrangement uses TRBV10-1 and TRBJ1-6; TRBD1 matches 8 bases. CDR1 is WNHNN, CDR2 SYGVQD, per germline (reference sequence). CDR3 length: 15 amino acids. V dropped 6 bases and J dropped 8; count of bases not matched to a gene: 9. The CDR3 protein is CASSLETGVDSPLHF. The DNA of the CDR3 is TGCGCCAGCAGCTTAGAGACAGGGGTTGATTCACCCCTCCACTTT.

In this sample, this clone turned up once. The gene calls are TRBV15 and TRBJ2-3; possibly TRBD1 for D (5 bases). CDR3 length: 15 residues. Germline CDR1 LNHNV, CDR2 YYDKDF (reference sequence). Trimming pared 8 bases from V and 2 bases from J, leaving 17 bases between. Here the CDR3 reads CATDFGRGNTDTQYF. For the CDR3, the DNA is TGTGCCACCGACTTCGGAAGGGGAAACACAGATACGCAGTATTTT.

This clone appeared a few times. This chain joins TRBV10-3 and TRBJ1-1; a possible D gene is TRBD1 (5 bases). CDR3 length equals 13 residues. Trimming stripped 10 bases from V and 6 bases from J, with 18 bases between. CDR1 and CDR2 from the germline V gene are ENHRY and SYGVKD. The CDR3 DNA follows: TGTGCCACCGCGGGGGGACCCGAGGCTGAAGCTTTCTTT. This gives the protein CATAGGPEAEAFF.

On this clone itself: One end of the junction fails to match germline, which may point to a read error. V gene TRBV28 combines with J gene TRBJ1-3, with D perhaps TRBD1 (5 bases). Looked up from germline, CDR1 is MDHEN and CDR2 is SYDVKM. CDR3 length equals 13 residues. This CDR3 reads CASRPSSSGRFGF. CDR3 DNA: TGTGCCAGCAGACCCTCTAGTTCAGGGCGTTTTGGATTT.

The chain recombines TRBV10-3 with TRBJ1-6; D unclear. This CDR3 region has 12 residues. V lost 6 bases and J 5 bases, leaving 5 bases between the germline ends. Germline loops: CDR1 ENHRY, CDR2 SYGVKD. CDR3 bases: TGTGCCATCAGCCTACATAATTCACCCCTCCACTTT. Amino acid sequence: CAISLHNSPLHF.

This chain joins TRBV12-5 and TRBJ2-1; tentative D call: TRBD1 (5 bases). The germline V and J ends were trimmed by 3 bases and 8 bases, with 11 bases remaining between them. CDR1 is LGHNT and CDR2 is FRNRAP in the germline V gene. This CDR3 region has 13 residues. CDR3 DNA: TGTGCTAGTGGTTTAAGGGGTCTGGATGAGCAGTTCTTC. Amino acids: CASGLRGLDEQFF.

This chain uses TRBV12-3 or TRBV12-4 with TRBJ2-1; TRBD2 aligns across 8 bases. Trimming removed 8 bases from V and 6 bases from J; junction bases left unmatched: 3. The CDR3 length is 12 residues. The DNA of the CDR3 is TGTGCCAGCGGACGGGGGGGCAATGAGCAGTTCTTC. Its translation is CASGRGGNEQFF.

The chain employs TRBV5-1 and TRBJ1-6, with TRBD1 matching 8 bases. The CDR3 loop spans 12 amino acids. Germline CDR1 is SGHRS and CDR2 is YFSETQ. J gave up 12 bases and V 2 bases, and 1 base lay outside the gene matches. CDR3 in DNA: TGCGCCAGCAGCTTTGACAGGGGACCCCTCCACTTT. Residues: CASSFDRGPLHF.

This chain uses TRBV6-5 with TRBJ1-1; possibly TRBD1 for D (6 bases). The V gene lost 6 bases and the J gene lost 5 bases, with 16 bases spanning the gap. Germline V gene lookup returns CDR1 MNHEY and CDR2 SVGAGI. The CDR3 covers 14 residues. CDR3 nucleotide sequence: TGTGCCAGCAGGCCCCCCAGGGGATGGACTGAAGCTTTCTTT. Translated, it gives CASRPPRGWTEAFF.

This clone came up once. The rearrangement joins TRBV2 to TRBJ2-4; D remains ambiguous. Germline V gene data show CDR1 as SNHLY and CDR2 as FYNNEI. The V and J ends lost 3 bases and 0 bases respectively, with 12 bases between them. This CDR3 is 16 amino acids long. CDR3 coding DNA: TGTGCCAGCAGTGACAGGCAGCCTCTAGCCAAAAACATTCAGTACTTC. This translates into CASSDRQPLAKNIQYF.